The rows below give T cell receptor beta chains drawn from one sample of a study of post-analysis software for immune sequencing data. TCRdb ran MiXCR on the PCR reads and lists one entry per CDR3 protein. Of some 190,000 distinct CDR3 sequences listed, around 29% were seen once; the top ten hold roughly 3.4%. The source material was blood. The receptors here all came from a girl between 2 and 17 years old with multiple sclerosis. Each CDR3 is given with its conserved first and last residue. Fields, in order: clone size, V gene, D gene, J gene, CDR3 DNA, CDR3 protein. The D gene is left open where the match is weak. Clone size is given for some rows only: seen once, a few or many times, or a class if the clone is expanded.

-,TRBV20-1,-,TRBJ1-1,TGCAGTGCTCGGACGACCTACCGGACGAACACTGAAGCTTTCTTT,CSARTTYRTNTEAFF
many,TRBV29-1,-,TRBJ2-7,TGCAGCGTTGAAGATCGTGGGGGACCCTACGAGCAGTACTTC,CSVEDRGGPYEQYF
many,TRBV20-1,-,TRBJ2-1,TGCAGTGCGCGGGACAATCCCTACAATGAGCAGTTCTTC,CSARDNPYNEQFF
-,TRBV20-1,-,TRBJ2-2,TGCAGTGCTAGAGAGTTGGGCCACACCGGGGAGCTGTTTTTT,CSARELGHTGELFF
-,TRBV6-2/TRBV6-3,-,TRBJ1-1,TGTGCCAGCTCCAAGGAGGACACTGAAGCTTTCTTT,CASSKEDTEAFF
many,TRBV6-5,-,TRBJ1-4,TGTGCCAGCAGGGACCGATCAACTAATGAAAAACTGTTTTTT,CASRDRSTNEKLFF
-,TRBV5-1,-,TRBJ1-1,TGCGCCAGCAGGCCGGTGGGGGGTGCTGAAGCTTTCTTT,CASRPVGGAEAFF
many,TRBV20-1,TRBD2,TRBJ2-1,TGCAGTGCTAGACACAACGCGGGAGGGCCAAGGGCTAAGCAGTTCTTC,CSARHNAGGPRAKQFF
many,TRBV20-1,-,TRBJ2-5,TGCAGTGCTAGTTCTGTTCAAGAGACCCAGTACTTC,CSASSVQETQYF
-,TRBV28,-,TRBJ2-1,TGTGCCAGCATTAGGGGCAGGGCTGAACACGAGCAGTTCTTC,CASIRGRAEHEQFF
many,TRBV27,TRBD1,TRBJ2-7,TGTGCCAGTCTACTCCGACAGGGGTTAGGAGAGCAGTACTTC,CASLLRQGLGEQYF
few,TRBV20-1,TRBD2,TRBJ2-7,TGCAGTGCCCGTGGACTAGCGGGGCGGCCAGACTACGAGCAGTACTTC,CSARGLAGRPDYEQYF
-,TRBV12-3/TRBV12-4,TRBD1,TRBJ1-1,TGTGCCAGCAGTACCCGGACAGGGTGGACTGAAGCTTTCTTT,CASSTRTGWTEAFF
few,TRBV20-1,-,TRBJ2-7,TGCAGTGCTATCACGCCGTTCGGTTTCAACGAGCAGTACTTC,CSAITPFGFNEQYF
-,TRBV11-1,TRBD1,TRBJ1-1,TGTGCCAGCAGCTCCTGGACAGGGCGCGACACTGAAGCTTTCTTT,CASSSWTGRDTEAFF
-,TRBV5-1,-,TRBJ1-5,TGCGCCAGCAGCTTGTGGGGGCTGGGCAATCAGCCCCAGCATTTT,CASSLWGLGNQPQHF
-,TRBV7-8,TRBD1,TRBJ2-1,TGTGCCAGCAGCCGGACAGGGGGTGACAATGAGCAGTTCTTC,CASSRTGGDNEQFF
-,TRBV15,-,TRBJ2-4,TGTGCCACCAGCAGAGATTTGGGGGATTACAATGAGCAGTACTTC,CATSRDLGDYNEQYF
-,TRBV5-1,-,TRBJ1-4,TGCGCCAGCAGCTTGGCTCCTGGGGGGAGTGAAAAACTGTTTTTT,CASSLAPGGSEKLFF
-,TRBV7-2,TRBD1,TRBJ1-4,TGTGCCAGCAGCTTAAACAGGGGGCTCTTTAATGAAAAACTGTTTTTT,CASSLNRGLFNEKLFF
-,TRBV11-2,-,TRBJ2-3,TGTGCCAGCAGCTGGCGCGGGCGGGACACAGATACGCAGTATTTT,CASSWRGRDTDTQYF
few,TRBV28,-,TRBJ2-5,TGTGCCAGCAGCGAGGCAGGGGGAGGTCAAGAGACCCAGTACTTC,CASSEAGGGQETQYF
-,TRBV18,-,TRBJ1-5,TGTGCCAACTCCCAAGGACAAGGCAATCAGCCCCAGCATTTT,CANSQGQGNQPQHF
few,TRBV20-1,TRBD2,TRBJ2-1,TGCAGTGCTAGAGAGCCCAGCGGGAGGGCCAGGGTCTACAATGAGCAGTTCTTC,CSAREPSGRARVYNEQFF
few,TRBV5-1,TRBD1,TRBJ2-3,TGCGCCAGCAGCCCCGGGACAGGGCCAGATACGCAGTATTTT,CASSPGTGPDTQYF